These 26 T cell receptor beta chains were sequenced from one sample in a study of early T cells in non-severe SARS-CoV-2 infection. Each CDR3 protein is one row after TCRdb ran MiXCR on the 5' RACE reads. This sample has around 26,000 distinct CDR3 sequences, with 3.5% to 4.5% found just once. Material for sequencing was whole blood. The receptors were gathered from an adult who was a healthcare worker with PCR-confirmed SARS-CoV-2 infection or an uninfected control (not recorded which).

This clonotype was recorded many times. The chain has TRBV6-5 and TRBJ2-1, with a possible D match to TRBD2 (5 bases). V dropped 4 bases and J dropped 5 bases, with 12 bases sitting between them. In germline, CDR1 is MNHEY, CDR2 SVGAGI. The CDR3 is made up of 14 amino acids. The CDR3 DNA reads as TGTGCCAGCAGTTTCGGAGGCAGGAACAATGAGCAGTTCTTC. Translation: CASSFGGRNNEQFF.

This clonotype was seen many times. The chain carries TRBV30 and TRBJ2-7; no firm D call. V shed 4 bases and J shed 6 bases, with 10 bases lying between them. This CDR3 is built from 11 residues. Germline-derived CDR1 and CDR2 are GTSNPN and SVGIG (reference sequence). CDR3 sequence: CAWTDRSEQYF. The CDR3 DNA reads as TGTGCCTGGACAGATAGATCCGAGCAGTACTTC.

This clonotype was observed many times. The rearrangement joins TRBV20-1 to TRBJ1-1, with TRBD1 as a possible D gene (6 bases). The CDR3 is made up of 13 amino acids. CDR1 DFQATT and CDR2 SNEGSKA come from the germline V gene (reference sequence). Trimming left V 2 bases short and J 6 bases short, with 13 bases between. The CDR3 DNA sequence: TGCAGTGCTAGAAGGACAGCGGGTCCTGAAGCTTTCTTT. This encodes CSARRTAGPEAFF.

Many counts were recorded for this clonotype. The DNA for the CDR3 is TGTGCCACCAGACCGACAGGCCCGAACACTGAAGCTTTCTTT. As protein: CATRPTGPNTEAFF. The rearrangement links TRBV24-1 to TRBJ1-1; D possibly corresponds to TRBD1 (6 bases). Trimming pared 7 bases from V and 1 base from J, leaving 12 bases between. Germline V gene sequence: CDR1 KGHDR, CDR2 SFDVKD. The CDR3 is 14 amino acids.

This clonotype was recorded many times. The CDR3: CSAPGGTVNTGELFF. CDR3 in DNA: TGCAGTGCCCCCGGGGGGACGGTGAACACCGGGGAGCTGTTTTTT. The J gene is TRBJ2-2, the V gene TRBV20-1, with 7 bases matching TRBD2. CDR3 length equals 15 residues. The J segment lost 1 base and the V segment lost 6 bases, leaving 8 bases of the junction unmatched. CDR1 is DFQATT, CDR2 SNEGSKA, per germline (reference sequence).

This clonotype was seen a handful of times. This rearrangement joins TRBV20-1 to TRBJ1-1; tentatively, D is TRBD1 (5 bases). V gave up 4 bases and J gave up 1 base, with 16 bases separating them. The CDR3 has 15 residues. The germline V gene has CDR1 DFQATT and CDR2 SNEGSKA (reference sequence). The CDR3 loop is CSANRPQGTNTEAFF. The CDR3 DNA sequence: TGCAGTGCTAACCGACCCCAGGGTACGAACACTGAAGCTTTCTTT.

This clonotype has at least ten counts. The rearrangement joins TRBV10-3 to TRBJ2-3, with D perhaps TRBD2 (7 bases). The CDR3 is 14 amino acids. With 8 bases removed from V and 2 bases from J, the gap between germline ends came to 14 bases. In germline, CDR1 is ENHRY, CDR2 SYGVKD. CDR3 in amino acids: CAIARGGNTDTQYF. The DNA of the CDR3 is TGTGCCATCGCCCGCGGGGGCAACACAGATACGCAGTATTTT.

This clonotype was seen ten or more times. The chain couples TRBV15 to TRBJ2-1; TRBD2 agrees at 7 bases. CDR1 and CDR2 from the germline V gene are LNHNV and YYDKDF (reference sequence). This CDR3 has 13 residues. Trimming took 6 bases from V and 4 from J; bases not matched to a gene: 3. The CDR3, as DNA: TGTGCCACCAGGGGGGAGGGGTACAATGAGCAGTTCTTC. Encoded protein: CATRGEGYNEQFF.

This clonotype was recorded many times. V is TRBV15 and J is TRBJ2-6, with TRBD1 identical over 7 bases. This CDR3 is built from 17 residues. Germline V gene lookup returns CDR1 LNHNV and CDR2 YYDKDF (reference sequence). Unmatched junction bases numbered 10, after V lost 5 bases and J lost 3 bases. The CDR3 bases are TGTGCCACCAGCTCCACGGACAGGTTAAGTGGGGCCAACGTCCTGACTTTC. This gives the protein CATSSTDRLSGANVLTF.

There are a few counts of this clonotype. The chain uses TRBV14 and TRBJ2-2; 7 bases map to TRBD1. Trimming at V came to 6 bases and at J to 4 bases, leaving 8 bases not matched to a gene. Germline-derived CDR1 and CDR2 are SGHDN and FVKESK. CDR3 length: 15 amino acids. This chain's CDR3 is CASRRTGAGTGELFF. CDR3 bases: TGTGCCAGCAGACGAACAGGGGCGGGCACCGGGGAGCTGTTTTTT.

This clonotype showed up many times. This chain uses TRBV5-1 with TRBJ2-7; TRBD2 is a possible D gene (6 bases). Germline V gives CDR1 SGHRS, CDR2 YFSETQ. Trimming shortened V by 4 bases and J by 0 bases, and 14 bases separated the two germline ends. The CDR3 consists of 15 residues. The CDR3 loop reads CASSLDMGLSYEQYF. CDR3 nucleotides: TGCGCCAGCAGCCTGGACATGGGACTCTCCTACGAGCAGTACTTC.

This clonotype was observed at least ten times. The chain employs TRBV24-1 and TRBJ1-5, with 7 bases identical to TRBD1. The CDR3 totals 16 residues. The V and J ends lost 4 bases and 0 bases, in that order; junction bases with no gene match: 5. Germline assignment: CDR1 KGHDR and CDR2 SFDVKD. This CDR3 is CATSDLGQFSNQPQHF. CDR3 in DNA: TGTGCCACCAGTGACCTGGGACAGTTTAGCAATCAGCCCCAGCATTTT.

The chain combines TRBV28 with TRBJ2-7; D uncertain. V was shortened by 5 bases and J by 7 bases, with 12 bases between the two germline ends. Germline assignment: CDR1 MDHEN and CDR2 SYDVKM. The CDR3 covers 12 residues. In DNA form, the CDR3 reads TGTGCCAGCAGTCAATACCGCCTAGAGCAGTACTTC. Translated, it gives CASSQYRLEQYF.

This clonotype was observed at least ten times. J is TRBJ2-7 and V is TRBV7-2, with TRBD1 matching over 9 bases. This CDR3 spans 14 amino acids. With V trimmed by 6 bases and J by 5 bases, 8 bases remained unmatched. The germline V gene has CDR1 SGHTA and CDR2 FQGNSA. CDR3 residues: CASSLRDRVHEQYF. CDR3 coding DNA: TGTGCCAGCAGTCTCCGGGACAGGGTCCACGAGCAGTACTTC.

The sample holds many counts of this clonotype. The chain links TRBV12-3 or TRBV12-4 to TRBJ1-5; D is undetermined. Trimming removed 5 bases from V and 2 bases from J, with 16 bases in between. CDR3 size: 16 residues. The CDR3 spells CASSPAGRVGNQPQHF. CDR3 in DNA: TGTGCCAGCAGTCCTGCCGGTAGGGTGGGCAATCAGCCCCAGCATTTT.

This clonotype appeared many times. The DNA of the CDR3 is TGTGCCAGTAGTATGAAGCGGGGTACTCTATCGGAACTCTACAATGAGCAGTTCTTC. Its translation is CASSMKRGTLSELYNEQFF. V gene TRBV19 combines with J gene TRBJ2-1; 7 bases map to TRBD2. The J segment lost 3 bases and the V segment lost 3 bases, leaving 17 bases of the junction unmatched. Germline CDR1 LNHDA, CDR2 SQIVND (reference sequence). This CDR3 spans 19 amino acids. The full variable domain, with the rest looked up from reference TRBV19 and TRBJ2-1, is DGGITQSPKYLFRKEGQNVTLSCEQNLNHDAMYWYRQDPGQGLRLIYYSQIVNDFQKGDIAEGYSVSREKKESFPLTVTSAQKNPTAFYLCASSMKRGTLSELYNEQFFGPGTRLTVL.

CDR3 amino acids: CASSPAAGISTDTQYF. In DNA form, the CDR3 reads TGTGCCAGCAGCCCCGCGGCAGGCATTAGCACAGATACGCAGTATTTT. V gene TRBV11-2 combines with J gene TRBJ2-3; D gene uncertain. CDR1 SGHAT and CDR2 FQNNGV come from the germline V gene. The CDR3 consists of 16 residues. Trimming shortened V by 5 bases and J by 0 bases, and 15 bases separated the two germline ends. Supplemented by reference TRBV11-2 and TRBJ2-3, the full variable domain reads EAGVAQSPRYKIIEKRQSVAFWCNPISGHATLYWYQQILGQGPKLLIQFQNNGVVDDSQLPKDRFSAERLKGVDSTLKIQPAKLEDSAVYLCASSPAAGISTDTQYFGPGTRLTVL.

Within the sample, this clonotype is medium-sized. CDR3 sequence: CASSPGQGYYGYTF. In DNA form, the CDR3 reads TGTGCCAGCAGCCCCGGACAGGGTTACTATGGCTACACCTTC. The chain couples TRBV6-6 to TRBJ1-2; 8 bases align to TRBD1. Germline values: CDR1 MNHNY, CDR2 SVGAGI (reference sequence). This CDR3 is built from 14 residues. The ends lost 6 bases at V and 3 bases at J; junction bases unmatched: 6.

The chain is built from TRBV29-1 and TRBJ2-5; 10 bases match TRBD1. Germline CDR1 and CDR2: SQVTM and ANQGSEA. CDR3 length: 15 amino acids. The ends lost 7 bases at V and 6 bases at J; junction bases unmatched: 14. CDR3 DNA sequence: TGCAGCGCGAAGAGAGACCGGGACAGGGGACAGACCCAGTACTTC. The encoded protein is CSAKRDRDRGQTQYF. The full variable domain, in which reference TRBV29-1 and TRBJ2-5 provide the parts outside the CDR3, is SAVISQKPSRDICQRGTSLTIQCQVDSQVTMMFWYRQQPGQSLTLIATANQGSEATYESGFVIDKFPISRPNLTFSTLTVSNMSPEDSSIYLCSAKRDRDRGQTQYFGPGTRLLVL.

J is TRBJ1-2 and V is TRBV18, with 8 bases fitting TRBD1. CDR1 is KGHSH, CDR2 LQKENI, per germline. The trim removed 3 bases at V and 8 bases at J, leaving 8 bases unmatched. The CDR3 is 14 residues long. The CDR3 is CASSPMDRESGYTF. The CDR3 nucleotides read TGTGCCAGCTCACCTATGGACAGGGAAAGCGGCTACACCTTC.

This clonotype was seen ten or more times. The V gene is TRBV20-1, the J gene TRBJ2-5; 13 bases map to TRBD2. The CDR3 extends over 13 amino acids. With V trimmed by 5 bases and J by 4 bases, 1 base remained unmatched. Per germline, CDR1 DFQATT and CDR2 SNEGSKA (reference sequence). The CDR3 loop reads CSAGLAGAETQYF. The CDR3 DNA follows: TGCAGTGCTGGACTAGCGGGGGCAGAGACCCAGTACTTC.

This clonotype appeared many times. The CDR3 bases are TGTGCCAGCTCCCTCGGACAGGGCGGCACTGAAGCTTTCTTT. This encodes CASSLGQGGTEAFF. This chain uses TRBV18 with TRBJ1-1, with 8 nucleotides matching TRBD1. The junction had 7 bases not matched to a gene; V was cut back by 6 bases and J by 4 bases. CDR3 size: 14 residues. Per the germline V gene, CDR1 is KGHSH and CDR2 is LQKENI.

This clonotype was observed at least ten times. V and J are TRBV20-1 and TRBJ1-4; D unclear. Deletions cut 2 bases from V and 7 bases from J, with 8 bases between. CDR3 length: 12 residues. The germline V gene encodes CDR1 DFQATT and CDR2 SNEGSKA (reference sequence). The CDR3 loop is CSARNEIEKLFF. The CDR3 bases are TGCAGTGCTAGAAATGAAATTGAAAAACTGTTTTTT.

This clonotype was detected many times. This rearrangement joins TRBV7-9 to TRBJ1-4; D is possibly TRBD1 (6 bases). From germline, CDR1 is SEHNR and CDR2 FQNEAQ (reference sequence). The V and J ends lost 1 base and 3 bases respectively, with 15 bases between them. This CDR3 contains 17 residues. The chain's CDR3 is CASSLVVEWGPNEKLFF. CDR3 bases: TGTGCCAGCAGCTTAGTAGTTGAATGGGGGCCTAATGAAAAACTGTTTTTT.

This clonotype was found many times. This sequence joins TRBV7-2 and TRBJ2-5; D remains ambiguous. The V end was cut by 7 bases, the J end by 0 bases, with 12 bases between. CDR1 and CDR2 (germline): SGHTA, FQGNSA. The length of the CDR3 is 14 residues. The CDR3 here is CASTQPRDQETQYF. DNA of the CDR3: TGTGCCAGCACCCAACCCCGCGACCAAGAGACCCAGTACTTC.

This clonotype was observed at least ten times. The chain combines TRBV20-1 with TRBJ2-3; 9 bases are a match to TRBD2. Trimming took 5 bases from V and 6 from J; bases not matched to a gene: 6. Germline V lookup: CDR1 DFQATT, CDR2 SNEGSKA (reference sequence). This CDR3 is built from 13 residues. CDR3 sequence reads: CSALAGREDTQYF. The CDR3 DNA reads TGCAGTGCTCTAGCGGGGAGGGAGGATACGCAGTATTTT.